These T cell receptor beta chains were read from a single sample in a study of Graves' ophthalmopathy and Graves' hyperthyroidism. TCRdb analysed the multiplex PCR reads with MiXCR anew, one entry per CDR3 protein. The sample carries about 370,000 distinct CDR3 sequences, 15% to 20% recorded once. Sample: peripheral blood. All receptors come from an adult woman with stable Graves' hyperthyroidism. Each CDR3 is given with its conserved first and last residue. Some rows mark clone size as missing; the rest say once, few, many or name a class of expanded clone.

clone_size j_call v_call cdr3_aa
few TRBJ2-7 TRBV18 CASSPRYGGTGYNEQYF
few TRBJ2-7 TRBV4-2 CASSQGAGQYEQYF
many TRBJ2-7 TRBV7-8 CASRIVAGPYEQYF
many TRBJ1-2 TRBV27 CASSLSGLGRGRGGYTF
many TRBJ2-7 TRBV28 CASSPRQGRGLGYEQYF
many TRBJ1-1 TRBV29-1 CSAERAGAFF
many TRBJ1-5 TRBV4-1 CASSQEQSGAVGNQPQHF
many TRBJ2-7 TRBV6-5 CASSYRQGNYEQYF
once TRBJ2-7 TRBV19 CATLDESYEQYF
many TRBJ2-5 TRBV3-1 CASSQAGGETQYF
NA TRBJ2-3 TRBV13 CASSRPAGGFTDTQYF